These T cell receptor beta chains were read from a single sample in a study of cytomegalovirus exposure and HLA in healthy donors. The repertoire was sequenced with immunoSEQ multiplex PCR; TCRdb's copy has only in-frame clones and lacks some. The sample yields about 100,000 clones, approximately 80% seen once. Source material: PBMCs. The receptors originated from a woman aged 35 to 49 in good health and CMV-seronegative. Each CDR3 is given with its conserved first and last residue. Each record gives: clone size, J gene, V gene, D gene, CDR3 protein, CDR3 DNA. D genes are given only for firm matches. A clone size is listed for some rows: how often the clone was seen (once, few, many), or a class if it is expanded.

once | TRBJ1-3 | TRBV15 | TRBD1 | CATSKDQGALGSGNTIYF | TGTGCCACCAGCAAAGATCAGGGGGCGTTAGGCTCTGGAAACACCATATATTTT
. | TRBJ1-1 | TRBV7-9 | TRBD1 | CSSSLVKDRENTEAFF | TGTTCCAGCAGCTTAGTAAAAGACAGGGAGAACACTGAAGCTTTCTTT
. | TRBJ2-6 | TRBV4-1 | . | CASSQQQRLAGANVLTF | TGCGCCAGCAGCCAACAACAACGGCTAGCGGGGGCCAACGTCCTGACTTTC
. | TRBJ2-1 | TRBV29-1 | TRBD1 | CSVGQGFSYNEQFF | TGCAGCGTTGGACAGGGCTTCTCCTACAATGAGCAGTTCTTC
. | TRBJ2-2 | TRBV11-3 | . | CASSTGIPGELFF | TGTGCCAGCAGCACAGGGATCCCCGGGGAGCTGTTTTTT
. | TRBJ2-2 | TRBV5-6 | . | CASSFPPSGELFF | TGTGCCAGCAGCTTTCCCCCGAGCGGGGAGCTGTTTTTT
. | TRBJ2-2 | TRBV7-3 | . | CASSLTAGQGFTGELFF | TGTGCCAGCAGCTTAACGGCCGGGCAGGGGTTTACCGGGGAGCTGTTTTTT
few | TRBJ2-4 | TRBV13 | . | CASSLGDKAGNIQYF | TGTGCCAGCAGCTTGGGTGACAAGGCTGGCAACATTCAGTACTTC
. | TRBJ1-2 | TRBV5-1 | TRBD1 | CASSLGQGADYGYTF | TGCGCCAGCAGCTTAGGACAGGGGGCTGACTATGGCTACACCTTC
. | TRBJ1-5 | TRBV6-1 | TRBD1 | CASSGGTGFVRNQPQHF | TGTGCCAGCAGTGGGGGGACAGGGTTTGTTCGCAATCAGCCCCAGCATTTT
. | TRBJ2-2 | TRBV7-3 | . | CASSSQTGYGRELFF | TGTGCCAGCAGCTCACAGACAGGCTACGGAAGGGAGCTGTTTTTT
. | TRBJ2-5 | TRBV2 | TRBD2 | CASREHSGGETQYF | TGTGCCAGCAGGGAACATAGCGGGGGGGAGACCCAGTACTTC
. | TRBJ2-1 | TRBV7-9 | . | CASSLLTHSASLTNEQFF | TGTGCCAGCAGCTTATTGACCCACTCGGCTAGTCTTACCAATGAGCAGTTCTTC
. | TRBJ1-2 | TRBV4-1 | TRBD1 | CASSQGPPGGAGANYGYTF | TGCGCCAGCAGCCAGGGTCCCCCAGGGGGCGCGGGGGCTAACTATGGCTACACCTTC
. | TRBJ2-3 | TRBV5-4 | . | CASSLISADTQYF | TGTGCCAGCAGCTTAATCAGCGCAGATACGCAGTATTTT
. | TRBJ1-3 | TRBV18 | TRBD1 | CASSPQPGQSSGNTIYF | TGTGCCAGCTCACCGCAGCCGGGACAGAGCTCTGGAAACACCATATATTTT
. | TRBJ2-1 | TRBV18 | . | CASSPQTGINEQFF | TGTGCCAGCTCACCTCAGACAGGTATCAATGAGCAGTTCTTC
. | TRBJ2-1 | TRBV2 | TRBD2 | CASSEVGGSPSNEQFF | TGTGCCAGCAGTGAAGTTGGCGGGAGTCCGTCCAATGAGCAGTTCTTC
. | TRBJ2-1 | TRBV4-3 | . | CASSQDLTGNSYNEQFF | TGCGCCAGCAGCCAAGATTTAACAGGGAACTCCTACAATGAGCAGTTCTTC
. | TRBJ2-2 | TRBV4-2 | TRBD1 | CATTIGTGNTGELFF | TGTGCCACCACAATCGGGACAGGGAACACCGGGGAGCTGTTTTTT
. | TRBJ2-7 | TRBV6-5 | . | CASSGGYEQYF | TGTGCCAGCAGTGGAGGGTACGAGCAGTACTTC
. | TRBJ1-1 | TRBV19 | . | CASSLYTEAFF | TGTGCCAGTAGTCTATACACTGAAGCTTTCTTT
. | TRBJ1-1 | TRBV7-9 | . | CASSLYGQQNTEAFF | TGTGCCAGCAGCTTATATGGACAGCAGAACACTGAAGCTTTCTTT
once | TRBJ2-7 | TRBV9 | TRBD1 | CASSVGTGTHEQYF | TGTGCCAGCAGCGTAGGGACAGGGACCCACGAGCAGTACTTC
. | TRBJ2-3 | TRBV2 | TRBD2 | CASSGRARTDTQYF | TGTGCCAGCAGCGGGAGGGCCAGGACAGATACGCAGTATTTT
. | TRBJ1-2 | TRBV28 | . | CASSPPKGRIQPHGYTF | TGTGCCAGCAGTCCACCGAAGGGGCGAATTCAACCACATGGCTACACCTTC
. | TRBJ2-7 | TRBV9 | . | CASSESNGEQYF | TGTGCCAGCAGCGAAAGCAACGGCGAGCAGTACTTC
once | TRBJ2-7 | TRBV28 | . | CASRVPGDDEQYF | TGTGCCAGCAGGGTTCCAGGGGATGACGAGCAGTACTTC